A selection of T cell receptor beta chains follows, all from one sample in a study of cytomegalovirus exposure and HLA in healthy donors. Clones were sequenced by immunoSEQ multiplex PCR, and TCRdb holds only the in-frame ones, with some missing. This sample has about 360,000 clones, with 70% to 90% found just once. Material for sequencing was PBMCs. These TCRs come from a young woman in good health and CMV-seronegative. Both conserved end residues are part of each CDR3. Each record gives: J gene, clone size, V gene, CDR3 length, D gene, CDR3 DNA, CDR3 protein. A D gene is named only where the DNA matches it firmly. Size is omitted from some rows. Given values are once, few, many or a class for expanded clones.

J gene: TRBJ2-7; clone size: .; V gene: TRBV5-1; CDR3 length: 13; D gene: TRBD1; CDR3 DNA: TGCGCCAGCAGCGGGACAGTCTCCTACGAGCAGTACTTC; CDR3 protein: CASSGTVSYEQYF
J gene: TRBJ2-1; clone size: .; V gene: TRBV6-6; CDR3 length: 15; D gene: TRBD2; CDR3 DNA: TGTGCCAGCAGGTGGGCTAGCGGGGGGGACAATGAGCAGTTCTTC; CDR3 protein: CASRWASGGDNEQFF
J gene: TRBJ1-1; clone size: .; V gene: TRBV6-6; CDR3 length: 15; D gene: TRBD1; CDR3 DNA: TGTGCCAGCAGTTACGGTACAGGGGTTAACACTGAAGCTTTCTTT; CDR3 protein: CASSYGTGVNTEAFF
J gene: TRBJ2-5; clone size: once; V gene: TRBV7-9; CDR3 length: 16; D gene: TRBD1; CDR3 DNA: TGTGCCAGCAGCTTAGTGGGGACAGGGGGCCAAGAGACCCAGTACTTC; CDR3 protein: CASSLVGTGGQETQYF
J gene: TRBJ1-1; clone size: .; V gene: TRBV18; CDR3 length: 14; D gene: .; CDR3 DNA: TGTGCCAGCTCACCACCGGGACAAAACACTGAAGCTTTCTTT; CDR3 protein: CASSPPGQNTEAFF
J gene: TRBJ2-3; clone size: .; V gene: TRBV6-5; CDR3 length: 15; D gene: .; CDR3 DNA: TGTGCCAGCAGTTACACCAGGTTCAGCACAGATACGCAGTATTTT; CDR3 protein: CASSYTRFSTDTQYF
J gene: TRBJ2-3; clone size: .; V gene: TRBV7-6; CDR3 length: 18; D gene: TRBD2; CDR3 DNA: TGTGCCAGCAGCTTAGGGTGGACTAGCGGGGGATCCACAGATACGCAGTATTTT; CDR3 protein: CASSLGWTSGGSTDTQYF
J gene: TRBJ1-1; clone size: .; V gene: TRBV4-1; CDR3 length: 14; D gene: TRBD1; CDR3 DNA: TGCGCCAGCAGCTCCCGACAGGGAAACACTGAAGCTTTCTTT; CDR3 protein: CASSSRQGNTEAFF
J gene: TRBJ1-2; clone size: few; V gene: TRBV7-6; CDR3 length: 17; D gene: TRBD1; CDR3 DNA: TGTGCCAGCAGCTTAGCCACACCCGGGACAGGGGGCGATGGCTACACCTTC; CDR3 protein: CASSLATPGTGGDGYTF
J gene: TRBJ1-2; clone size: once; V gene: TRBV28; CDR3 length: 10; D gene: .; CDR3 DNA: TGTGCCAGCAGTTTGAGGGTTCCTCTCTTC; CDR3 protein: CASSLRVPLF
J gene: TRBJ2-7; clone size: few; V gene: TRBV28; CDR3 length: 15; D gene: .; CDR3 DNA: TGTGCCAGCAGTTTTAAGTTCGGGGTCTCCTACGAGCAGTACTTC; CDR3 protein: CASSFKFGVSYEQYF